The entry below gives a single T cell receptor beta chain sequence along with its context. What it binds is not known. This CDR3 has 16 amino acids. Germline V gene sequence: CDR1 LGHNA, CDR2 YNFKEQ. V gave up 0 bases and J gave up 0 bases, with 12 bases separating them. Unique molecular identifiers were present on cDNA, and template switching added a universal primer site. TCRdb re-called the 5' RACE reads through MiXCR, storing one row per CDR3 protein. The sample shows 350,000 to 450,000 distinct CDR3 sequences, around a sixth of them seen only once. The entry originates in a study of identical twins. Broader study findings: The authors drew conclusions from cross-sectional statistical analysis rather than following the same donors.

The chain has TRBV4-2 and TRBJ2-7; the D gene is possibly TRBD2 (6 bases). This TCR came from a man between 45 and 60 years old in good health. Input material: naive T cells sorted from blood. CDR3 region: CASSQEAGGSSYEQYF. In DNA, the CDR3 is TGTGCCAGCAGCCAAGAAGCCGGAGGGAGCTCCTACGAGCAGTACTTC.